This entry lists 6 T cell receptor beta chains sequenced from one sample in a study of blood T cell repertoires in COVID-19. Assay used: immunoSEQ multiplex PCR; TCRdb lists only in-frame clones, some missing. The data show some 270,000 clones, around 83% seen once. The sequencing sample was made of PBMCs or T cells enriched from blood (not recorded which). The receptors originated from a woman aged 45-65 years who had been exposed to COVID-19.

The sample holds one count of this clone. The rearrangement joins TRBV19 to TRBJ2-1, with 12 positions matching TRBD2. The CDR3 has 15 amino acids. The ends lost 3 bases at V and 7 bases at J; junction bases unmatched: 4. Germline V gene lookup returns CDR1 LNHDA and CDR2 SQIVND (reference sequence). CDR3 amino acids: CASSMTSGGLNEQFF. In nucleotides, the CDR3 is TGTGCCAGTAGTATGACTAGCGGGGGACTAAATGAGCAGTTCTTC. Filled out from reference TRBV19 and TRBJ2-1, the complete variable domain reads DGGITQSPKYLFRKEGQNVTLSCEQNLNHDAMYWYRQDPGQGLRLIYYSQIVNDFQKGDIAEGYSVSREKKESFPLTVTSAQKNPTAFYLCASSMTSGGLNEQFFGPGTRLTVL.

The rearrangement joins TRBV11-2 to TRBJ1-3; TRBD1 is a possible D gene (6 bases). Germline V gives CDR1 SGHAT, CDR2 FQNNGV. CDR3 length equals 16 residues. V was trimmed by 5 bases and J by 0 bases, leaving 14 bases between them. CDR3 sequence reads: CASSGRQGPSGNTIYF. The CDR3 coding sequence is TGTGCCAGCAGCGGGCGGCAGGGGCCCTCTGGAAACACCATATATTTT.

The rearrangement links TRBV7-2 to TRBJ1-6; 7 bases are a match to TRBD1. Germline V CDR1 and CDR2: SGHTA, FQGNSA. The CDR3 is made up of 15 amino acids. The V gene end was trimmed by 4 bases and the J gene end by 10 bases; junction bases not matched to a gene: 10. The CDR3 region has the DNA TGTGCCAGCAGCTCACCGGGACAGTCACGATCACCCCTCCACTTT. Protein product: CASSSPGQSRSPLHF.

This clone showed up just once. The chain is built from TRBV18 and TRBJ2-1, with 7 bases fitting TRBD1. Trimming cost V 3 bases and J 8 bases; bases outside gene matches: 7. The CDR3 has 14 amino acids. Germline-derived CDR1 and CDR2 are KGHSH and LQKENI. CDR3 DNA sequence: TGTGCCAGCTCACCCCCGACAGGGTTGCATGAGCAGTTCTTC. Translated: CASSPPTGLHEQFF.

The V and J genes are TRBV10-3 and TRBJ1-1; possibly TRBD1 for D (5 bases). Between the trimmed V and J ends, which lost 7 bases and 6 bases, there was a span of 18 bases. The CDR3 extends over 14 amino acids. Germline V gene sequence: CDR1 ENHRY, CDR2 SYGVKD. CDR3 loop: CAINESVTAPEAFF. CDR3 bases: TGTGCCATCAACGAGTCGGTGACAGCCCCTGAAGCTTTCTTT.

V is TRBV5-5 and J is TRBJ1-3, with D uncertain. Germline V gene sequence: CDR1 SGHKS, CDR2 YYEKEE (reference sequence). V was trimmed by 2 bases and J by 2 bases, leaving 11 bases between them. The CDR3 sequence is 15 residues long. CDR3 in amino acids: CASSFVGVTGNTIYF. CDR3 sequence (DNA): TGTGCCAGCAGCTTTGTCGGGGTCACTGGAAACACCATATATTTT.